What follows are 17 T cell receptor beta chains derived from one specimen sequenced in a study of T cell responses to AZD1222 COVID-19 vaccine. Profiled with immunoSEQ multiplex PCR; TCRdb holds only in-frame clones, not every one. This sample has fewer than 110,000 clones, with about 89% found just once. The material was peripheral blood, obtained 28 days after the second AZD1222 dose. The receptors here all came from an adult who received the AZD1222 COVID-19 vaccine.

The chain is built from TRBV13 and TRBJ2-3; TRBD2 is a possible D gene (5 bases). The germline CDR1 and CDR2 sequences are PRHDT and FYEKMQ (reference sequence). The length of the CDR3 is 14 residues. V lost 5 bases and J lost 5, with 14 bases in between. The chain's CDR3 is CASSRSEDRDTQYF. In DNA form, the CDR3 reads TGTGCCAGCAGCCGTAGCGAGGACCGAGATACGCAGTATTTT.

The V call is TRBV3-1 (or the pseudogene TRBV3-2), the J call TRBJ1-4; D is uncertain. This CDR3 has 15 residues. CDR1 is LGHDT, CDR2 YNNKEL, per germline (reference sequence). The germline V and J ends were trimmed by 3 bases and 6 bases, with 14 bases remaining between them. The DNA of the CDR3 is TGTGCCAGCAGCCATTATGGGCCAGTGGATGAAAAACTGTTTTTT. The encoded protein is CASSHYGPVDEKLFF.

The chain carries TRBV19 and TRBJ2-6; D is undetermined. The CDR3 covers 15 residues. The germline gives CDR1 LNHDA, CDR2 SQIVND (reference sequence). V lost 8 bases, J lost 0 bases, and 11 bases lay in between. The CDR3 spells CASLSRASGANVLTF. CDR3 coding DNA: TGTGCCAGTCTCTCTCGGGCCTCTGGGGCCAACGTCCTGACTTTC. Full variable domain (outside the CDR3, taken from reference TRBV19 and TRBJ2-6): DGGITQSPKYLFRKEGQNVTLSCEQNLNHDAMYWYRQDPGQGLRLIYYSQIVNDFQKGDIAEGYSVSREKKESFPLTVTSAQKNPTAFYLCASLSRASGANVLTFGAGSRLTVL.

The table lists this clone with a few counts. The rearrangement joins TRBV19 to TRBJ2-3, with TRBD2 as a possible D gene (6 bases). The CDR3 consists of 15 residues. The germline CDR1 and CDR2 sequences are LNHDA and SQIVND (reference sequence). Trimming removed 9 bases at V and 0 bases at J, with 16 bases between. CDR3 in amino acids: CASRTGLTSTDTQYF. DNA of the CDR3: TGTGCCAGCAGAACGGGACTCACTAGCACAGATACGCAGTATTTT.

The chain joins TRBV7-2 to TRBJ1-2; 7 bases are shared with TRBD1. J was trimmed by 0 bases and V by 4 bases; bases with no gene match: 5. Germline lookup yields CDR1 SGHTA and CDR2 FQGNSA. The CDR3 is 15 residues long. The CDR3 coding sequence is TGTGCCAGCAGCTCAAGACAGGGTCCTAACTATGGCTACACCTTC. Its protein product is CASSSRQGPNYGYTF.

The chain combines TRBV7-2 with TRBJ2-1; TRBD2 matches 10 bases. V lost 1 base, J lost 8 bases, and 5 bases stayed unmatched. CDR1 and CDR2 (germline): SGHTA, FQGNSA. This CDR3 is 15 amino acids long. The CDR3 is CASSLDLAGVYEQFF. The CDR3, as DNA: TGTGCCAGCAGCTTAGACCTAGCGGGAGTATATGAGCAGTTCTTC.

The chain is built from TRBV11-2 and TRBJ2-7; D is unclear. V was pared by 0 bases and J by 2 bases, with 8 bases between. The CDR3 covers 14 residues. Germline CDR1 and CDR2: SGHAT and FQNNGV. CDR3 protein: CASSLEDTTYEQYF. CDR3 nucleotides: TGTGCCAGCAGCTTAGAAGACACAACCTACGAGCAGTACTTC.

The count of this clone is one. The genes are TRBV12-5 and TRBJ2-1; D is undetermined. The germline V and J ends were trimmed by 3 bases and 5 bases, with 11 bases remaining between them. Germline V lookup: CDR1 LGHNT, CDR2 FRNRAP. This CDR3 spans 14 amino acids. The CDR3 here is CASGFPRKHNEQFF. The DNA for the CDR3 is TGTGCTAGTGGTTTTCCCAGGAAACACAATGAGCAGTTCTTC.

The chain is built from TRBV14 and TRBJ1-1; a possible D gene is TRBD1 (5 bases). V was trimmed by 0 bases and J by 4 bases, leaving 9 bases between them. Germline assignment: CDR1 SGHDN and CDR2 FVKESK. This CDR3 has 14 residues. CDR3: CASSQDAGVTEAFF. CDR3 nucleotide sequence: TGTGCCAGCAGCCAAGACGCGGGGGTCACTGAAGCTTTCTTT.

The chain has TRBV5-1 and TRBJ2-3, with 11 bases fitting TRBD2. The CDR3 consists of 15 residues. The trim removed 4 bases at V and 3 bases at J, leaving 4 bases unmatched. The V gene's germline CDR1 is SGHRS and CDR2 YFSETQ. The CDR3 nucleotides read TGCGCCAGCAGCGATGTAGCGGGAGGGACAGATACGCAGTATTTT. It yields the protein CASSDVAGGTDTQYF.

This chain links TRBV5-6 with TRBJ2-1; no reliable D call. V was cut by 0 bases and J by 6 bases, with 16 bases left in between. Germline V lookup: CDR1 SGHDT, CDR2 YYEEEE. The CDR3 loop spans 16 amino acids. Written as DNA, the CDR3 is TGTGCCAGCAGCTTGGCCTCCCTCTTTGGGGTCAATGAGCAGTTCTTC. Its protein product is CASSLASLFGVNEQFF.

This clone was counted between two and nine times. The chain carries TRBV18 and TRBJ1-1; D is ambiguous. The CDR3 runs to 13 residues. Germline V gives CDR1 KGHSH, CDR2 LQKENI. Between the trimmed V and J ends, which lost 2 bases and 3 bases, there was a span of 7 bases. In DNA, the CDR3 is TGTGCCAGCTCACCAGGGGTTGACACTGAAGCTTTCTTT. Translation: CASSPGVDTEAFF.

The rearrangement uses TRBV28 and TRBJ1-6; no clear D gene. The CDR3 is made up of 16 amino acids. CDR1 and CDR2 (germline): MDHEN, SYDVKM. V lost 6 bases and J lost 0, with 12 bases in between. The CDR3 loop reads CASRLHGSSYNSPLHF. The CDR3 coding sequence is TGTGCCAGCAGACTACACGGGAGCTCCTATAATTCACCCCTCCACTTT. Filled out from reference TRBV28 and TRBJ1-6, the complete variable domain reads DVKVTQSSRYLVKRTGEKVFLECVQDMDHENMFWYRQDPGLGLRLIYFSYDVKMKEKGDIPEGYSVSREKKERFSLILESASTNQTSMYLCASRLHGSSYNSPLHFGNGTRLTVT.

The rearrangement joins TRBV11-2 to TRBJ1-1; tentative D call: TRBD1 (5 bases). Germline V lookup: CDR1 SGHAT, CDR2 FQNNGV. With 6 bases removed from V and 6 bases from J, the gap between germline ends came to 11 bases. This CDR3 is 12 amino acids long. CDR3 region: CASRGGEAEAFF. In DNA, the CDR3 is TGTGCCAGCAGGGGGGGGGAGGCTGAAGCTTTCTTT. The full variable domain, with the rest looked up from reference TRBV11-2 and TRBJ1-1, is EAGVAQSPRYKIIEKRQSVAFWCNPISGHATLYWYQQILGQGPKLLIQFQNNGVVDDSQLPKDRFSAERLKGVDSTLKIQPAKLEDSAVYLCASRGGEAEAFFGQGTRLTVV.

This chain links TRBV11-2 with TRBJ2-2; 7 bases fit TRBD2. Germline lookup yields CDR1 SGHAT and CDR2 FQNNGV. The junction had 8 bases not matched to a gene; V was cut back by 1 base and J by 9 bases. This CDR3 is built from 15 residues. The CDR3 nucleotides are TGTGCCAGCAGCTTAGCAGGCGGGAGAAACCGGGAGCTGTTTTTT. Encoded protein: CASSLAGGRNRELFF.

This sequence joins TRBV4-1 and TRBJ2-7; a weak D match, TRBD2 (6 bases). The V end lost 2 bases, the J end lost 3 bases, and 8 bases lay between the germline ends. The length of the CDR3 is 13 residues. Germline CDR1 MGHRA, CDR2 YSYEKL. CDR3 region: CASSQTSYYEQYF. DNA of the CDR3: TGCGCCAGCAGCCAAACTAGCTACTACGAGCAGTACTTC.

The chain employs TRBV7-2 and TRBJ1-5; no reliable D call. Germline lookup yields CDR1 SGHTA and CDR2 FQGNSA. Trimming took 2 bases from V and 4 from J, leaving 15 bases between them. There are 16 residues in the CDR3. CDR3 bases: TGTGCCAGCAGCTTATGGGCAGTGTCTGGAAATCAGCCCCAGCATTTT. This encodes CASSLWAVSGNQPQHF.